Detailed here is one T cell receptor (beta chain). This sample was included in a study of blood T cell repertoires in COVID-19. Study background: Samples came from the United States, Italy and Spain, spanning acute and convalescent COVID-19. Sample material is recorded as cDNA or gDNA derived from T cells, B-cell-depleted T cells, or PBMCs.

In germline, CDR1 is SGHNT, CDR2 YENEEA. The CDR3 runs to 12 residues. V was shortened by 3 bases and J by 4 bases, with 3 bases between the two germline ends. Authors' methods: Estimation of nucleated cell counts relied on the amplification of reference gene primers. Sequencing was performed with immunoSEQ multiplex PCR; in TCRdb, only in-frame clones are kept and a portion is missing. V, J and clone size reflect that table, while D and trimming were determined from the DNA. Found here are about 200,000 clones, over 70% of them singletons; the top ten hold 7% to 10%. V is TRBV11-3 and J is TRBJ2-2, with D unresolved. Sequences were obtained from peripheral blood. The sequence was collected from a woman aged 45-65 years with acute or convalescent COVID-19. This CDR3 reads CASSFVTGELFF. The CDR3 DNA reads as TGTGCCAGCAGCTTCGTCACCGGGGAGCTGTTTTTT.